This TCR beta chain was identified during a study of tumor and adjacent non-tumor tissue in lung cancer. As for the study in general: Samples averaged roughly 4.4 million productive TCRbeta reads each. Overall study findings and caveats: Shorter survival was associated with higher TCR diversity in tumors. Significantly higher TCR diversity was found in tumor than normal lung.

In this sample, this clonotype turned up many times. Its target is unknown. The template was RNA from unsorted bulk tissue. Donors were chemotherapy-naive, newly diagnosed lung cancer surgical patients in China, August–late 2014. A modified ARM-PCR protocol with three rounds of nested PCR amplified TCRbeta. TCRdb processed the multiplex PCR reads anew with MiXCR; each CDR3 protein has one entry. The table shows 200,000 to 250,000 distinct CDR3 sequences, with 70% to 75% occurring only once. Trimming took 7 bases from V and 5 from J; bases not matched to a gene: 7. From germline, CDR1 is MGHRA and CDR2 YSYEKL. This CDR3 has 13 amino acids.

This clonotype originated in a man between 60 and 70 years old with non-small cell lung cancer. Sample: lung tumor tissue. This rearrangement joins TRBV4-1 to TRBJ1-2, with 7 bases matching TRBD1. CDR3: CASTGGQSYGYTF. CDR3 in DNA: TGCGCCAGCACTGGGGGACAGAGTTATGGCTACACCTTC.